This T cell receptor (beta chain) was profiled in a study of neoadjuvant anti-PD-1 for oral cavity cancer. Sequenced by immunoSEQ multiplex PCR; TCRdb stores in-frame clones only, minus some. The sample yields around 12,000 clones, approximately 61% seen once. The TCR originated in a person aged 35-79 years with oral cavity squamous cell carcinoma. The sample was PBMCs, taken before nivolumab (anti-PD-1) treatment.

The DNA for the CDR3 is TGTGCCAGCAGGGAGGGGGGCACCGGGGAGCTGTTTTTT. Translated, it gives CASREGGTGELFF. The chain is built from TRBV19 and TRBJ2-2, with TRBD2 as a possible D gene (7 bases). CDR1 and CDR2 (germline): LNHDA, SQIVND (reference sequence). CDR3 size: 13 residues. V lost 9 bases to trimming and J lost 4 bases, with 12 bases between them.